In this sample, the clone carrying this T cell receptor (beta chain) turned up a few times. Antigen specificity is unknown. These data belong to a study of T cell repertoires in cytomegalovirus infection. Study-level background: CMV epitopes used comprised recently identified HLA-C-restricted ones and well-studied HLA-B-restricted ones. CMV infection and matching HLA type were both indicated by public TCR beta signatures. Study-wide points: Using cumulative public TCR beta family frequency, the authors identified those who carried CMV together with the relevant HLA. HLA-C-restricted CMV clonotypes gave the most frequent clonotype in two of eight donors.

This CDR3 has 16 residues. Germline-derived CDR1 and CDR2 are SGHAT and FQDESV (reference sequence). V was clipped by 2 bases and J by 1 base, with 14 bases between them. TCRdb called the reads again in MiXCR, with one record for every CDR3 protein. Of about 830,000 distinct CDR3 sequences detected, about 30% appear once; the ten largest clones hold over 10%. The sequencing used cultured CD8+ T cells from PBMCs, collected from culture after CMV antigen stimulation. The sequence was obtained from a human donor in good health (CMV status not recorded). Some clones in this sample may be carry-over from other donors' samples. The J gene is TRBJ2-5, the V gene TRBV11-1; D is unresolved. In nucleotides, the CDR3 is TGTGCCAGCAGCTTAAATATGGGTACACCCCAAGAGACCCAGTACTTC. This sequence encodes CASSLNMGTPQETQYF.